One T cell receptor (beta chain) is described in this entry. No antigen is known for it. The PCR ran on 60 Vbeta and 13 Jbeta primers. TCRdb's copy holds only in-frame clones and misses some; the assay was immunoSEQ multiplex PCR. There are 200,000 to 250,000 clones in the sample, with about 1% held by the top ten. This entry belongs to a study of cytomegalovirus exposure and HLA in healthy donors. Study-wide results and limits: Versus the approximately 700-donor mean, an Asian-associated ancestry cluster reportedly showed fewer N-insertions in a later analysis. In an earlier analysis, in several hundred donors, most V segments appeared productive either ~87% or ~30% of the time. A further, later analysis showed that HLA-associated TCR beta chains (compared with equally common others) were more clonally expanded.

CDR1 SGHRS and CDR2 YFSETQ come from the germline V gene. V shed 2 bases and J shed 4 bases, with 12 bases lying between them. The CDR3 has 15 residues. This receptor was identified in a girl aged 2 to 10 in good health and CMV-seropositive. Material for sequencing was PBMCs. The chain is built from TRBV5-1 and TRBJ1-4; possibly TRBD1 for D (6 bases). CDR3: CASSFFGQINEKLFF. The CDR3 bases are TGCGCCAGCAGCTTTTTTGGACAGATTAATGAAAAACTGTTTTTT.